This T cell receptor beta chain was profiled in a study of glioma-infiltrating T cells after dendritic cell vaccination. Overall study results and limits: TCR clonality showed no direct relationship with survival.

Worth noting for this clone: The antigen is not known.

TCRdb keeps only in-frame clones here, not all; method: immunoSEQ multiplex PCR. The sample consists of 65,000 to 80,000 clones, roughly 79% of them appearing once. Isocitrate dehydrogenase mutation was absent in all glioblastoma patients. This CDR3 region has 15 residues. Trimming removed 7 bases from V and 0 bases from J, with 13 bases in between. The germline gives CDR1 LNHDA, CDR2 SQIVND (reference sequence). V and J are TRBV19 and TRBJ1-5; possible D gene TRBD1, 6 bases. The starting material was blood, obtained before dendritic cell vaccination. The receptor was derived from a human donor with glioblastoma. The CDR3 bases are TGTGCCAGTACGGGGGGGCAGGGTAGCAATCAGCCCCAGCATTTT. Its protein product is CASTGGQGSNQPQHF. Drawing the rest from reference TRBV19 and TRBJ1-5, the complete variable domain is DGGITQSPKYLFRKEGQNVTLSCEQNLNHDAMYWYRQDPGQGLRLIYYSQIVNDFQKGDIAEGYSVSREKKESFPLTVTSAQKNPTAFYLCASTGGQGSNQPQHFGDGTRLSIL.